Only a few counts were recorded for the clone carrying this T cell receptor beta chain. Other DNA variants within this sample encode the same CDR3. These data come from a study of blood T cell repertoires in COVID-19. Study in general: Material from acute and convalescent COVID-19 was sourced from the United States, Italy and Spain. Nucleic acid was either cDNA or gDNA, and it came from T cells, B-cell-depleted T cells, or PBMCs.

The germline CDR1 and CDR2 sequences are SGHAT and FQNNGV. V was trimmed by 5 bases and J by 1 base, leaving 8 bases between them. This CDR3 spans 13 amino acids. The method was immunoSEQ multiplex PCR; TCRdb's version includes in-frame clones alone and lacks a portion of them. This sample carries about 670,000 clones, just under 90% of them seen once, and the ten largest clones take roughly 0.26%. This chain uses TRBV11-2 with TRBJ1-2, with a possible D match to TRBD1 (6 bases). The TCR sequence derives from a woman under 30 with acute or convalescent COVID-19. The sequencing input was peripheral blood. CDR3 bases: TGTGCCAGCAGCCCGGACAGTAACTATGGCTACACCTTC. Translating it yields CASSPDSNYGYTF. The whole variable domain, remainder taken from reference TRBV11-2 and TRBJ1-2, is EAGVAQSPRYKIIEKRQSVAFWCNPISGHATLYWYQQILGQGPKLLIQFQNNGVVDDSQLPKDRFSAERLKGVDSTLKIQPAKLEDSAVYLCASSPDSNYGYTFGSGTRLTVV.